This T cell receptor beta chain was profiled in a study of CD8+ T cells in alopecia areata. Study information: Tofacitinib lasted 6 to 18 months, then 6 months off drug.

Treatment meaning: oral pan-JAK inhibitor, 5-10 mg twice daily. The V gene's germline CDR1 is DFQATT and CDR2 SNEGSKA (reference sequence). The CDR3 is made up of 10 amino acids. V was cut by 4 bases and J by 13 bases, with 11 bases left in between. This clone showed up just a few times. Once RNA had been extracted, it was reverse transcribed into cDNA to act as the sequencing template. TCRdb's copy holds only in-frame clones and misses some; the assay was immunoSEQ multiplex PCR. The data contain 150,000 to 200,000 clones, 40% to 65% of them singletons. The sequences come from CD8+ T cells sorted from blood, collected at week 24, from a patient treated with tofacitinib. The chain combines TRBV20-1 with TRBJ2-1; weak D call: TRBD2 (6 bases). The receptor was derived from a human donor with alopecia areata. The CDR3 DNA is TGCAGTGCTACGGCGGGGAAACAGTTCTTC. Amino acid sequence: CSATAGKQFF.